This T cell receptor (beta chain) stems from a study of blood T cell repertoires in COVID-19. On the study more broadly: COVID-19 samples collected from the United States, Italy and Spain covered acute and convalescent phases. The analysed material was cDNA or gDNA that came from T cells, B-cell-depleted T cells, or PBMCs.

Methods used by the authors: Estimated nucleated cell counts came from reference gene primer amplification. This table comes from immunoSEQ multiplex PCR, and its TCRdb copy is limited to in-frame clones, with some not included. V and J calls and clone size come straight from that table; D and trimming were deduced from the DNA. This sample has 150,000 or so clones, with roughly 80% found just once. CDR1 and CDR2 (germline): LGHNA, YSLEER. The V segment lost 3 bases and the J segment 5 bases; nucleotides outside the gene matches: 0. The CDR3 sequence is 14 residues long. Sequencing input: peripheral blood. The TCR originated in a human donor in a cohort sampled during active COVID-19. The chain is built from TRBV4-3 and TRBJ1-4; 10 nucleotides match TRBD1. The CDR3 coding sequence is TGCGCCAGCAGCCAGACAGGGGGCAATGAAAAACTGTTTTTT. It specifies CASSQTGGNEKLFF.